This TCR beta chain was recovered during a study of blood T cells in healthy people across ages. The sample holds one count of this clonotype. Its target is not known. Donor samples were obtained from healthy Caucasian individuals from Russia, aged about 6 to 100. Germline V gene data show CDR1 as SGHTA and CDR2 as FQGTGA. This CDR3 region has 15 residues. V was trimmed by 5 bases and J by 2 bases, leaving 13 bases between them. The authors ran a second PCR of about 6 to 11 cycles using a sample-barcoded 5' primer and a J-beta primer mix. Each cDNA molecule, via a template-switch adaptor with 12 random nucleotides, was tagged. One entry per CDR3 protein, called by TCRdb with MiXCR from the 5' RACE reads. The table shows hundreds of thousands of distinct CDR3 sequences, with around 50% occurring only once. Study outcomes and limitations: Unsorted PBMCs blocked a conclusive comparison of naive and antigen-experienced cells. Significant beta diversity loss was already apparent by age around 36, declining roughly linearly.

Sequencing used blood. The sequence came from a man aged 40-49 years in good health. The chain is built from TRBV7-3 and TRBJ2-4, with D perhaps TRBD2 (5 bases). CDR3 sequence (DNA): TGTGCCAGCAGCCTAAAACCGGGGTCCAAAAACATTCAGTACTTC. This encodes CASSLKPGSKNIQYF.